This is a list of T cell receptor beta chains from one sample in a study of CD8+CD57+ T cells in acquired aplastic anemia. Each CDR3 protein is one row after TCRdb ran MiXCR on the reads. The top ten clones hold around a third of a sample with about 48,000 distinct CDR3 sequences, around 69% of them seen once. Sequenced: sorted CD4+, CD8+, or CD8+CD57+ T cells (not recorded which) from PBMCs. The receptor source for this set is a human donor in good health, serving as a control. Each CDR3 is given with its conserved first and last residue. The D gene is left open where the match is weak. Not all rows give a size; the values are once, few, many and, for expanded clones, a class.

j_call: TRBJ1-1
v_call: TRBV29-1
clone_size: NA
d_call: NA
cdr3_nt: TGCAGCGTGACCACGGGTGAGGCTTTCTTT
cdr3_aa: CSVTTGEAFF

j_call: TRBJ2-7
v_call: TRBV20-1
clone_size: once
d_call: NA
cdr3_nt: TGCAGTGCTAGCCGGACGGGATCCTACGAGCAGTACTTC
cdr3_aa: CSASRTGSYEQYF

j_call: TRBJ1-6
v_call: TRBV14
clone_size: few
d_call: NA
cdr3_nt: TGTGCCAGCAGCCAAGGGTTCAGTAATTCACCCCTCCACTTT
cdr3_aa: CASSQGFSNSPLHF

j_call: TRBJ1-6
v_call: TRBV2
clone_size: NA
d_call: NA
cdr3_nt: TGTGCCAGCAGTGAATGGGTTCGGACACCCCTCCACTTT
cdr3_aa: CASSEWVRTPLHF

j_call: TRBJ2-7
v_call: TRBV25-1
clone_size: NA
d_call: NA
cdr3_nt: TGTGCCAGCAGTGTCCACGAGAAGGCCTACGAGCAGTACTTC
cdr3_aa: CASSVHEKAYEQYF

j_call: TRBJ2-7
v_call: TRBV15
clone_size: NA
d_call: NA
cdr3_nt: TGTGCCACCAGTCCTTCTTCTCACGGGGAGCAGTACTTC
cdr3_aa: CATSPSSHGEQYF

j_call: TRBJ1-6
v_call: TRBV6-1
clone_size: NA
d_call: NA
cdr3_nt: TGTGCCAGCAGTGAATCCGTATGGCGGGACCTTTCACCCCTCCACTTT
cdr3_aa: CASSESVWRDLSPLHF

j_call: TRBJ2-5
v_call: TRBV10-3
clone_size: NA
d_call: TRBD1
cdr3_nt: TGTGCCATCAGCCCGACAGGGGGCCTGGAGACCCAGTACTTC
cdr3_aa: CAISPTGGLETQYF

j_call: TRBJ2-7
v_call: TRBV15
clone_size: few
d_call: TRBD1
cdr3_nt: TGTGCCACCAGCACGCCGGGACAGGCCGGGGAGCAGTACTTC
cdr3_aa: CATSTPGQAGEQYF

j_call: TRBJ1-6
v_call: TRBV10-3
clone_size: NA
d_call: TRBD1
cdr3_nt: TGTGCCATCAGTGAACGAGGACAGGGGAAATATAATTCACCCCTCCACTTT
cdr3_aa: CAISERGQGKYNSPLHF

j_call: TRBJ1-6
v_call: TRBV4-3
clone_size: NA
d_call: NA
cdr3_nt: TGCGCCAGCAGCCAAGTACAGGGCGCGTTTAATTCACCCCTCCACTTT
cdr3_aa: CASSQVQGAFNSPLHF

j_call: TRBJ2-2
v_call: TRBV7-2
clone_size: NA
d_call: NA
cdr3_nt: TGTGCCAGCAGGACGGGAGACACCGGGGAGCTGTTTTTT
cdr3_aa: CASRTGDTGELFF

j_call: TRBJ1-6
v_call: TRBV20-1
clone_size: NA
d_call: NA
cdr3_nt: TGCAGTGCTAAGGGGAATGATTCACCCCTCCACTTT
cdr3_aa: CSAKGNDSPLHF

j_call: TRBJ2-7
v_call: TRBV15
clone_size: NA
d_call: NA
cdr3_nt: TGTGCCACCAGCAGAGGTGAGCCCTCCTACGAGCAGTACTTC
cdr3_aa: CATSRGEPSYEQYF

j_call: TRBJ1-1
v_call: TRBV19
clone_size: NA
d_call: NA
cdr3_nt: TGTGCCAGTAGTATTTGGGGGGCTGGTGAAGCTTTCTTT
cdr3_aa: CASSIWGAGEAFF

j_call: TRBJ2-5
v_call: TRBV7-9
clone_size: NA
d_call: TRBD1
cdr3_nt: TGTGCCAGCAGCTTCCTCCTTGGGACAGGAGAGACCCAGTACTTC
cdr3_aa: CASSFLLGTGETQYF

j_call: TRBJ1-6
v_call: TRBV11-2
clone_size: NA
d_call: NA
cdr3_nt: TGTGCCAGCAGCTTAGATTTCGTGGGGCCATCACCCCTCCACTTT
cdr3_aa: CASSLDFVGPSPLHF

j_call: TRBJ1-5
v_call: TRBV6-2/TRBV6-3
clone_size: NA
d_call: NA
cdr3_nt: TGTGCCAGCAGATCTGAGGGGGTACGGCCCCAGCATTTT
cdr3_aa: CASRSEGVRPQHF

j_call: TRBJ2-7
v_call: TRBV29-1
clone_size: NA
d_call: NA
cdr3_nt: TGCAGCGTTGTGGGGGGAAGGGATTGGTCCGAGCAGTACTTC
cdr3_aa: CSVVGGRDWSEQYF

j_call: TRBJ2-7
v_call: TRBV7-2
clone_size: NA
d_call: TRBD2
cdr3_nt: TGTGCCAGCACGCGGGGGGTAACCTACGAGCAGTACTTC
cdr3_aa: CASTRGVTYEQYF

j_call: TRBJ2-5
v_call: TRBV10-3
clone_size: NA
d_call: NA
cdr3_nt: TGTGCCACCCAGGCGGGGCAAGAGACCCAGTACTTC
cdr3_aa: CATQAGQETQYF

j_call: TRBJ1-2
v_call: TRBV7-6
clone_size: NA
d_call: NA
cdr3_nt: TGTGCCAGCAGCTTAGCCGGGGCGGCTGGCTACACCTTC
cdr3_aa: CASSLAGAAGYTF

j_call: TRBJ1-2
v_call: TRBV29-1
clone_size: few
d_call: NA
cdr3_nt: TGCAGTGACTCCGAAGGGGATGGCTACACCTTC
cdr3_aa: CSDSEGDGYTF

j_call: TRBJ2-7
v_call: TRBV29-1
clone_size: NA
d_call: NA
cdr3_nt: TGCAGCGTTGGGAGCCGGATGAGCTCCTACGAGCAGTACTTC
cdr3_aa: CSVGSRMSSYEQYF

j_call: TRBJ2-7
v_call: TRBV11-2
clone_size: NA
d_call: TRBD1
cdr3_nt: TGTGCCAGCAGCTTAGGACAGGGAACCTACGAGCAGTACTTC
cdr3_aa: CASSLGQGTYEQYF